The clone carrying this T cell receptor (beta chain) appeared many times. Its antigen remains unknown. The data were obtained in a study of T-cell reconstitution after alpha-beta-depleted transplantation in children. The CDR3 runs to 12 residues. Germline V lookup: CDR1 DFQATT, CDR2 SNEGSKA (reference sequence). The V gene lost 3 bases and the J gene lost 4 bases, with 6 bases spanning the gap. Unique molecular identifiers were incorporated into the prepared TCRbeta library. MiXCR, run by TCRdb on the PCR reads, gives a single entry per CDR3 protein. The table lists some 300,000 distinct CDR3 sequences, about 7.3% of them singletons. Study-level results: Newly produced T cells mostly accounted for T-cell counts and diversity one year post-transplant. Several hundred expanded graft clones reportedly gave rise to the alpha-beta T cells present about two months after transplant. Surviving recipient cells, namely T cells and thymic progenitors, were the source of high day-60 TCRbeta diversity in some patients.

The specimen comprised peripheral blood, sampled 360 days after TCRalphabeta/CD19-depleted stem cell transplant. This clonotype originated in a female patient between 2 and 15 years old who had a stem cell transplant for Fanconi anemia, so the T cells may come from the graft donor. This rearrangement joins TRBV20-1 to TRBJ2-2; D remains ambiguous. The CDR3 DNA reads TGCAGTGCTAGTCCCAGCACCGGGGAGCTGTTTTTT. Amino acids: CSASPSTGELFF.